The 4 T cell receptor beta chains listed next were all sequenced from one sample in a study of blood T cell repertoires in COVID-19. Profiled with immunoSEQ multiplex PCR; TCRdb holds only in-frame clones, not every one. The sample has approximately 74,000 clones; 84% are singletons. What was sequenced was peripheral blood. The receptor set was obtained from a man aged 65 to 85 with acute or convalescent COVID-19.

The chain is built from TRBV2 and TRBJ2-7; D is undetermined. The ends were cut back, 7 bases at V and 1 base at J, with 11 bases in the middle. Per the germline V gene, CDR1 is SNHLY and CDR2 is FYNNEI. The CDR3 is made up of 13 amino acids. The CDR3 region is CASKVVGSYEQYF. The CDR3 bases are TGTGCCAGCAAGGTGGTCGGGTCCTACGAGCAGTACTTC. Full variable domain (missing parts from reference TRBV2 and TRBJ2-7): EPEVTQTPSHQVTQMGQEVILRCVPISNHLYFYWYRQILGQKVEFLVSFYNNEISEKSEIFDDQFSVERPDGSNFTLKIRSTKLEDSAMYFCASKVVGSYEQYFGPGTRLTVT.

This chain connects TRBV5-1 to TRBJ1-5; D unclear. This CDR3 is built from 14 residues. Trimming stripped 0 bases from V and 5 bases from J, with 9 bases between. Germline V gene data show CDR1 as SGHRS and CDR2 as YFSETQ. The CDR3 protein is CASSLGESYQPQHF. The CDR3 DNA reads as TGCGCCAGCAGCTTGGGGGAGAGTTATCAGCCCCAGCATTTT.

This clone was recorded a few times. The V call is TRBV7-8, the J call TRBJ1-1; the match to TRBD1 covers 7 bases. CDR3 length: 13 residues. Trimming at V came to 5 bases and at J to 4 bases, leaving 4 bases not matched to a gene. CDR1 and CDR2 (germline): SGHVS, FQNEAQ. Here the CDR3 DNA reads TGTGCCAGCAGCCTAGACAGGGTCACTGAAGCTTTCTTT. As protein: CASSLDRVTEAFF.

V and J are TRBV24-1 and TRBJ2-5, with TRBD2 matching 8 bases. The CDR3 covers 16 residues. The germline CDR1 and CDR2 sequences are KGHDR and SFDVKD. The J segment lost 5 bases and the V segment lost 4 bases, leaving 11 bases of the junction unmatched. The CDR3 spells CATSESGLGGGETQYF. CDR3 in DNA: TGTGCCACCAGTGAGTCGGGCCTCGGGGGGGGCGAGACCCAGTACTTC.